Presented here are 30 T cell receptor beta chains from one specimen sequenced in a study of shared clonotypes between healthy human individuals. Produced via immunoSEQ multiplex PCR; TCRdb's table is partial and in-frame only. The table lists some 2,100,000 clones, 90% to 97% of them singletons. The sample comprised naive CD4+ T cells sorted from blood. Noted subset: CD45RA+ positively selected. These receptor sequences come from a young man in good health.

The V and J genes are TRBV6-6 and TRBJ2-3, with 11 bases fitting TRBD2. The CDR3 spans 14 residues. CDR1 and CDR2 from the germline V gene are MNHNY and SVGAGI (reference sequence). The V and J ends lost 2 bases and 5 bases, in that order; junction bases with no gene match: 0. This CDR3 reads CASSYTSGRDTQYF. CDR3 DNA: TGTGCCAGCAGTTACACTAGCGGGAGAGATACGCAGTATTTT.

This clone has only a few counts. The genes are TRBV10-1 and TRBJ2-7, with 7 bases aligning to TRBD1. There are 13 residues in the CDR3. CDR1 WNHNN and CDR2 SYGVQD come from the germline V gene (reference sequence). V trimming: 4 bases; J trimming: 5 bases; junction bases outside the gene matches: 5. CDR3 sequence: CASSGRQGNEQYF. Written as DNA, the CDR3 is TGCGCCAGCAGTGGGAGACAGGGCAACGAGCAGTACTTC.

The V call is TRBV7-2, the J call TRBJ2-5, with 11 bases lining up with TRBD2. From germline, CDR1 is SGHTA and CDR2 FQGNSA. Trimming removed 2 bases from V and 5 bases from J; junction bases left unmatched: 7. This CDR3 comprises 16 residues. The CDR3 spells CASSLSTSGAGETQYF. For the CDR3, the DNA is TGTGCCAGCAGCTTATCGACTAGCGGGGCCGGGGAGACCCAGTACTTC.

As regards this clone: The DNA is omitted, as the CDR3 cannot be located on it reliably, and the CDR3 follows TCRdb's listing. The rearrangement uses TRBV7-2 and TRBJ2-1; no DNA check was done on the table's D call, TRBD1. The germline gives CDR1 SGHTA, CDR2 FQGNSA. The CDR3 is made up of 12 amino acids, end residues included. CDR3 sequence: CASSLVGQGTFF.

With regard to this clone: Distinct nucleotide sequences in the sample also encode this CDR3. CDR3 bases: TGTGCCAGCAGCGTGACCTACAATGAGCAGTTCTTC. Protein sequence: CASSVTYNEQFF. V and J are TRBV9 and TRBJ2-1; D remains ambiguous. The CDR3 is made up of 12 amino acids. Between the trimmed V and J ends, which lost 2 bases and 2 bases, there was a span of 2 bases. The V gene's germline CDR1 is SGDLS and CDR2 YYNGEE.

V gene TRBV4-1 combines with J gene TRBJ1-6; D call uncertain. Germline V gene sequence: CDR1 MGHRA, CDR2 YSYEKL. The CDR3 extends over 18 amino acids. V lost 1 base, J lost 0 bases, and 13 bases lay in between. CDR3 bases: TGCGCCAGCAGCCAAGTAAGTTTCAGGCTCTCCTATAATTCACCCCTCCACTTT. Translating gives CASSQVSFRLSYNSPLHF.

This rearrangement joins TRBV5-4 to TRBJ2-4; D remains ambiguous. Germline V CDR1 and CDR2: SGHNT, YYREEE (reference sequence). V was shortened by 0 bases and J by 7 bases, with 14 bases between the two germline ends. CDR3 size: 15 residues. CDR3 region: CASSLAAERGNIQYF. CDR3 DNA: TGTGCCAGCAGCTTGGCTGCGGAGCGTGGGAACATTCAGTACTTC.

The chain couples TRBV6-5 to TRBJ2-1; TRBD1 agrees at 9 bases. The V and J ends lost 2 bases and 3 bases, in that order; junction bases with no gene match: 2. Per germline, CDR1 MNHEY and CDR2 SVGAGI. This CDR3 is 15 amino acids long. This chain's CDR3 is CASSYETGGYNEQFF. The CDR3 DNA is TGTGCCAGCAGTTACGAGACAGGGGGCTACAATGAGCAGTTCTTC.

Note on this clone: This CDR3 is also generated by other DNA sequences in the sample. The J gene is TRBJ2-7, the V gene TRBV5-4; 9 positions agree with TRBD2. CDR3 length: 16 amino acids. V dropped 0 bases and J dropped 3; count of bases not matched to a gene: 7. CDR1 and CDR2 (germline): SGHNT, YYREEE (reference sequence). The CDR3 region has the DNA TGTGCCAGCAGCTTGGCCGGATTAGCGGGAGTCTACGAGCAGTACTTC. Residues: CASSLAGLAGVYEQYF.

This chain joins TRBV6-5 and TRBJ2-3; D possibly corresponds to TRBD2 (5 bases). CDR3 length: 11 amino acids. Germline V gives CDR1 MNHEY, CDR2 SVGAGI. V was pared by 10 bases and J by 5 bases, with 10 bases between. The CDR3 region is CATRRIDTQYF. In DNA, the CDR3 is TGTGCCACCCGGAGGATAGATACGCAGTATTTT.

The chain recombines TRBV19 with TRBJ2-3; D may be TRBD2 (5 bases). CDR3 length equals 14 residues. The ends were cut back, 2 bases at V and 4 bases at J, with 10 bases in the middle. Germline V CDR1 and CDR2: LNHDA, SQIVND (reference sequence). The CDR3, as DNA: TGTGCCAGTAGTATAAGCCGGGAACCAGATACGCAGTATTTT. As protein: CASSISREPDTQYF.

V is TRBV4-1 and J is TRBJ1-2; D is perhaps TRBD1 (6 bases). The CDR3 consists of 15 residues. V lost 1 base and J lost 4, with 13 bases in between. CDR1 is MGHRA, CDR2 YSYEKL, per germline. In nucleotides, the CDR3 is TGCGCCAGCAGCCAAGGTCAGGGGACCCTCTATGGCTACACCTTC. Encoded protein: CASSQGQGTLYGYTF.

V is TRBV28 and J is TRBJ2-7; the D is unclear. Looked up from germline, CDR1 is MDHEN and CDR2 is SYDVKM. Trimming removed 2 bases from V and 0 bases from J, with 8 bases in between. The CDR3 contains 14 residues. This CDR3 reads CASSLVRNSYEQYF. The DNA of the CDR3 is TGTGCCAGCAGTTTAGTCCGTAACTCCTACGAGCAGTACTTC. Looking up the rest from reference TRBV28 and TRBJ2-7 gives the full variable domain: DVKVTQSSRYLVKRTGEKVFLECVQDMDHENMFWYRQDPGLGLRLIYFSYDVKMKEKGDIPEGYSVSREKKERFSLILESASTNQTSMYLCASSLVRNSYEQYFGPGTRLTVT.

This clone was found once. This rearrangement joins TRBV6-6 to TRBJ1-6; D not resolved. CDR3 length: 16 residues. Germline CDR1 is MNHNY and CDR2 is SVGAGI (reference sequence). Trimming took off 5 bases at V and 8 bases at J, with 19 bases between the two ends. The CDR3 DNA reads as TGTGCCAGCAGTCGTGAGTGGGGAGAGCGTTATTCACCCCTCCACTTT. Its translation is CASSREWGERYSPLHF.

The chain uses TRBV11-2 and TRBJ2-1, with D tentatively TRBD2 (6 bases). The CDR3 spans 16 residues. V gave up 1 base and J gave up 4 bases, with 14 bases separating them. CDR1 is SGHAT and CDR2 is FQNNGV in the germline V gene. The CDR3 reads CASSLGGSGSYNEQFF. The CDR3 nucleotides read TGTGCCAGCAGCTTAGGGGGAAGCGGGTCTTACAATGAGCAGTTCTTC.

The chain couples TRBV9 to TRBJ2-3, with D uncertain. Germline V gene sequence: CDR1 SGDLS, CDR2 YYNGEE. V lost 3 bases to trimming and J lost 2 bases, with 16 bases between them. The CDR3 length is 16 residues. The CDR3 region is CASSADASRPTDTQYF. In DNA form, the CDR3 reads TGTGCCAGCAGCGCCGACGCCTCGAGGCCCACAGATACGCAGTATTTT.

The rearrangement links TRBV27 to TRBJ1-2; the D gene is possibly TRBD1 (6 bases). The CDR3 totals 16 residues. Germline values: CDR1 MNHEY, CDR2 SMNVEV (reference sequence). V gave up 5 bases and J gave up 2 bases, with 18 bases separating them. The CDR3 here is CASSTSGTTKNYGYTF. CDR3 nucleotide sequence: TGTGCCAGCAGTACCTCCGGGACAACGAAAAACTATGGCTACACCTTC.

This clone was seen just once. The chain carries TRBV11-2 and TRBJ2-3; maybe TRBD2 (6 bases). Germline V CDR1 and CDR2: SGHAT, FQNNGV. CDR3 length equals 14 residues. Trimming shortened V by 1 base and J by 4 bases, and 9 bases separated the two germline ends. CDR3 region: CASSLGGGSDTQYF. The CDR3 coding sequence is TGTGCCAGCAGCTTAGGTGGAGGGTCAGATACGCAGTATTTT. Together with reference TRBV11-2 and TRBJ2-3, the CDR3 gives the full variable domain: EAGVAQSPRYKIIEKRQSVAFWCNPISGHATLYWYQQILGQGPKLLIQFQNNGVVDDSQLPKDRFSAERLKGVDSTLKIQPAKLEDSAVYLCASSLGGGSDTQYFGPGTRLTVL.

The chain recombines TRBV11-2 with TRBJ2-1; 9 bases map to TRBD1. V shed 1 base and J 7 bases; nucleotides not matched to a gene: 5. Germline V gene sequence: CDR1 SGHAT, CDR2 FQNNGV. The CDR3 spans 15 residues. CDR3 sequence: CASSLVGQGNNEQFF. The DNA for the CDR3 is TGTGCCAGCAGCTTAGTAGGACAGGGGAATAATGAGCAGTTCTTC.

V gene TRBV7-8 combines with J gene TRBJ1-2; D perhaps matches TRBD1 (5 bases). V was cut by 2 bases and J by 5 bases, with 18 bases left in between. The length of the CDR3 is 16 residues. Germline loops: CDR1 SGHVS, CDR2 FQNEAQ. The DNA for the CDR3 is TGTGCCAGCAGCTTAAGAGAGAGCGGGGGAGGGTATGGCTACACCTTC. Encoded protein: CASSLRESGGGYGYTF.

With respect to this clone: Other DNA sequences of this sample code for an identical CDR3. This sequence joins TRBV18 and TRBJ1-5; D call uncertain. CDR3 size: 13 residues. Per germline, CDR1 KGHSH and CDR2 LQKENI. V was shortened by 6 bases and J by 1 base, with 7 bases between the two germline ends. For the CDR3, the DNA is TGTGCCAGCTCTCTCGACAGCAATCAGCCCCAGCATTTT. It encodes CASSLDSNQPQHF.

This clone was picked up one time. This chain joins TRBV6-5 and TRBJ2-1; tentatively, D is TRBD1 (5 bases). The CDR3 is 15 amino acids. Trimming took off 6 bases at V and 1 base at J, with 13 bases between the two ends. The germline V gene has CDR1 MNHEY and CDR2 SVGAGI. The CDR3 loop is CASRPGHRSYNEQFF. DNA of the CDR3: TGTGCCAGCAGGCCCGGACACCGATCCTACAATGAGCAGTTCTTC.

CDR3 sequence (DNA): TGTGCCAGCAGTGTGGCGGGACAGGGGAATAACTATGGCTACACCTTC. It is translated as CASSVAGQGNNYGYTF. The chain joins TRBV6-1 to TRBJ1-2; 10 positions agree with TRBD1. CDR1 and CDR2 from the germline V gene are MNHNS and SASEGT. V shed 4 bases, J shed 1 base, and the junction held 6 bases outside the gene matches. The length of the CDR3 is 16 residues.

The rearrangement uses TRBV7-6 and TRBJ2-1; tentative D call: TRBD2 (6 bases). CDR1 and CDR2 (germline): SGHVS, FNYEAQ. Between the trimmed V and J ends, which lost 0 bases and 2 bases, there was a span of 11 bases. This CDR3 comprises 16 residues. The CDR3 spells CASSLAVAATYNEQFF. CDR3 in DNA: TGTGCCAGCAGCTTAGCGGTAGCGGCAACCTACAATGAGCAGTTCTTC.

The chain combines TRBV6-5 with TRBJ2-7; 12 bases fit TRBD2. CDR1 and CDR2 (germline): MNHEY, SVGAGI. CDR3 size: 14 residues. The ends lost 6 bases at V and 4 bases at J; junction bases unmatched: 4. CDR3 sequence: CASRMTSGSYEQYF. CDR3 in DNA: TGTGCCAGCAGAATGACTAGCGGGAGTTACGAGCAGTACTTC.

The chain uses TRBV6-5 and TRBJ2-1, with 13 positions matching TRBD2. The junction had 3 bases not matched to a gene; V was cut back by 2 bases and J by 5 bases. From germline, CDR1 is MNHEY and CDR2 SVGAGI. The CDR3 spans 16 residues. This chain's CDR3 is CASSYTGTSGNNEQFF. The DNA for the CDR3 is TGTGCCAGCAGTTACACCGGGACTAGCGGGAACAATGAGCAGTTCTTC.

The rearrangement links TRBV5-1 to TRBJ1-5; the match to TRBD1 covers 7 bases. Losses at the gene ends were 4 bases for V and 0 bases for J; bases not matched to a gene: 4. The CDR3 is 15 residues long. Germline CDR1 is SGHRS and CDR2 is YFSETQ. The CDR3 loop reads CASSEGQYSNQPQHF. In nucleotides, the CDR3 is TGCGCCAGCAGCGAGGGACAGTATAGCAATCAGCCCCAGCATTTT. Variable domain in full (rest from reference TRBV5-1 and TRBJ1-5): KAGVTQTPRYLIKTRGQQVTLSCSPISGHRSVSWYQQTPGQGLQFLFEYFSETQRNKGNFPGRFSGRQFSNSRSEMNVSTLELGDSALYLCASSEGQYSNQPQHFGDGTRLSIL.

V usage is TRBV19 and J usage is TRBJ1-3, with TRBD1 as a possible D gene (5 bases). Germline CDR1 and CDR2: LNHDA and SQIVND (reference sequence). V lost 4 bases, J lost 0 bases, and 10 bases lay in between. The CDR3 contains 15 residues. DNA for the CDR3: TGTGCCAGTAGTACCGGGACCATCTCTGGAAACACCATATATTTT. Its protein is CASSTGTISGNTIYF.

A note on this clone: An end of the junction does not agree with germline; a read error may underlie this. The chain recombines TRBV19 with TRBJ1-1; D unresolved. Germline V gene sequence: CDR1 LNHDA, CDR2 SQIVND (reference sequence). The CDR3 sequence is 11 residues long. The CDR3 reads CRSGSATEAFF. CDR3 DNA sequence: TGCCGGTCTGGTAGTGCCACTGAAGCTTTCTTT.

The V and J genes are TRBV5-4 and TRBJ2-3; 7 bases are shared with TRBD2. This CDR3 comprises 15 residues. From germline, CDR1 is SGHNT and CDR2 YYREEE (reference sequence). Unmatched junction bases numbered 7, after V lost 3 bases and J lost 3 bases. This CDR3 is CASSSGDSGTDTQYF. CDR3 nucleotide sequence: TGTGCCAGCAGCTCCGGGGATAGCGGGACAGATACGCAGTATTTT.